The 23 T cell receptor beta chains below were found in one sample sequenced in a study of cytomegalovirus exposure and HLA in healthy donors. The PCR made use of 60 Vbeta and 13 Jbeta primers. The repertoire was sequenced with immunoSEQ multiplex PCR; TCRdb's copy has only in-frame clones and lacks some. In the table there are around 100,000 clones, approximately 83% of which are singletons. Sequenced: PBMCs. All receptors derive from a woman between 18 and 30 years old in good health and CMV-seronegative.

CDR3 amino acids: CASSPSGTPYNEQFF. As DNA, the CDR3 is TGTGCCAGCAGCCCTAGCGGGACCCCCTACAATGAGCAGTTCTTC. The chain is built from TRBV7-8 and TRBJ2-1; 9 bases fit TRBD2. Germline assignment: CDR1 SGHVS and CDR2 FQNEAQ. Losses at the gene ends were 5 bases for V and 2 bases for J; bases not matched to a gene: 4. This CDR3 has 15 amino acids.

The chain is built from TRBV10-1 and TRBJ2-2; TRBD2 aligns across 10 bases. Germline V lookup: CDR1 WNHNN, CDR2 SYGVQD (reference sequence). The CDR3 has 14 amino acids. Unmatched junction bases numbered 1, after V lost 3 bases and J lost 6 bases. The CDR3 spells CASSDLAGAGELFF. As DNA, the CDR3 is TGCGCCAGCAGTGATCTAGCGGGGGCCGGGGAGCTGTTTTTT.

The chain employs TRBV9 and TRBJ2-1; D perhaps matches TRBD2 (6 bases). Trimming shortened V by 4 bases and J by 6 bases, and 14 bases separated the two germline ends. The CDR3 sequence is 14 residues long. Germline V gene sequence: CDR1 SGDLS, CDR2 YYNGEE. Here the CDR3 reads CASSPRDFPNEQFF. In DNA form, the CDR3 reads TGTGCCAGCAGCCCCCGGGACTTCCCCAATGAGCAGTTCTTC.

The CDR3 here is CASSLQRRDTQYF. CDR3 DNA sequence: TGTGCCAGCAGCTTACAGCGGCGGGATACGCAGTATTTT. V usage is TRBV7-9 and J usage is TRBJ2-3, with a tentative D call TRBD2 (5 bases). CDR3 length equals 13 residues. Germline-derived CDR1 and CDR2 are SEHNR and FQNEAQ (reference sequence). Trimming removed 2 bases at V and 6 bases at J, with 9 bases between.

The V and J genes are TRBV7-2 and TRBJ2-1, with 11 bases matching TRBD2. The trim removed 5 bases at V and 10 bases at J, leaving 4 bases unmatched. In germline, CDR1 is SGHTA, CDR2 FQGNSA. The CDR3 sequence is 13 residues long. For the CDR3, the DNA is TGTGCCAGCAGCGCCGGGACTAGCGGCGAGCAGTTCTTC. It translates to CASSAGTSGEQFF.

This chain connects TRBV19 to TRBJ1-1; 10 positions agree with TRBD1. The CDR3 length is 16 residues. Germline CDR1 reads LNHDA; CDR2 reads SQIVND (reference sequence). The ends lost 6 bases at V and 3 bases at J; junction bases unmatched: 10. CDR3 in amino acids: CASSRGTGVRDTEAFF. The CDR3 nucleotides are TGTGCCAGTAGCCGCGGGACAGGGGTAAGAGACACTGAAGCTTTCTTT.

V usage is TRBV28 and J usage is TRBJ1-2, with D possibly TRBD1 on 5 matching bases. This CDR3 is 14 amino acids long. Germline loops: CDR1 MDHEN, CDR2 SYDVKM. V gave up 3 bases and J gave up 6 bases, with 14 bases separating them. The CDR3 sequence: CASSFVAGSDGYTF. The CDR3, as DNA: TGTGCCAGCAGTTTTGTCGCAGGGTCGGATGGCTACACCTTC.

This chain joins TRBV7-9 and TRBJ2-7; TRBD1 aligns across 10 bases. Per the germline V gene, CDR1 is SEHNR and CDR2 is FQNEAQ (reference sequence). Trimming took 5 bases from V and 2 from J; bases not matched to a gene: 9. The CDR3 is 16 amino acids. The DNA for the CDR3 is TGTGCCAGCAGCCCTTGGGGGGGGACAGGGGCCTACGAGCAGTACTTC. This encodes CASSPWGGTGAYEQYF.

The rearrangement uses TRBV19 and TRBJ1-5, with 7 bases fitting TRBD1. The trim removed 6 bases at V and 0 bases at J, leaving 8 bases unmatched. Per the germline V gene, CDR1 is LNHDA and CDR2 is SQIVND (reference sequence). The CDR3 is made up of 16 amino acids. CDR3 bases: TGTGCCAGTAGAACACAGGGGAGTGGTAGCAATCAGCCCCAGCATTTT. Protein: CASRTQGSGSNQPQHF.

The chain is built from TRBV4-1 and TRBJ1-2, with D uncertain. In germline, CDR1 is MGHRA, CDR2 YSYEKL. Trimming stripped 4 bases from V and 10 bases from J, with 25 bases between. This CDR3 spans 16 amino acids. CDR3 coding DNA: TGCGCCAGCAGCCCGAATGGTGGAGCAATCGGTGTTGACTACACCTTC. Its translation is CASSPNGGAIGVDYTF.

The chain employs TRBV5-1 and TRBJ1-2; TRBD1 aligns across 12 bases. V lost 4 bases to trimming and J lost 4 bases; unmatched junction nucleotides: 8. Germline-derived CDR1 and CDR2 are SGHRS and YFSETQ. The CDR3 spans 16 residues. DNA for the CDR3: TGCGCCAGCAGCAGGGGACAGGGGGCTGTAGGCTATGGCTACACCTTC. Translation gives CASSRGQGAVGYGYTF.

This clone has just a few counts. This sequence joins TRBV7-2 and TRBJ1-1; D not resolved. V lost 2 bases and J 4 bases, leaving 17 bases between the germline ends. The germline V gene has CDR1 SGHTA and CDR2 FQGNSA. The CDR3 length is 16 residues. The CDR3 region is CASSLNFGIRPTEAFF. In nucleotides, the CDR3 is TGTGCCAGCAGCTTAAACTTCGGGATTCGGCCCACTGAAGCTTTCTTT.

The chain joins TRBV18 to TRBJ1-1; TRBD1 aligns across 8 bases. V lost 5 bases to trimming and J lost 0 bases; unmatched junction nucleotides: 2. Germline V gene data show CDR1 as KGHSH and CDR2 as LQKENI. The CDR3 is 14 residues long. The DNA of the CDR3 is TGTGCCAGCTCAAAGGACAGGGTGAACACTGAAGCTTTCTTT. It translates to CASSKDRVNTEAFF.

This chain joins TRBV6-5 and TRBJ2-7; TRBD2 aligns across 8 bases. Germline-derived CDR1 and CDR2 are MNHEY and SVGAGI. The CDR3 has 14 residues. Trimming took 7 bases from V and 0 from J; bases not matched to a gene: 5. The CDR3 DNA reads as TGTGCCAGCAAAACGGGGGGGGACTCCTACGAGCAGTACGTC. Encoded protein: CASKTGGDSYEQYV.

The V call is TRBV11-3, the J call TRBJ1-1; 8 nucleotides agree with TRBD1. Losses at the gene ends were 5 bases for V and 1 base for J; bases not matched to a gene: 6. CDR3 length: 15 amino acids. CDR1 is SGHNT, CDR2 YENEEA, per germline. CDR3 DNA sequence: TGTGCCAGCAGCCTGCGACAGGGGTCGAACACTGAAGCTTTCTTT. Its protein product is CASSLRQGSNTEAFF.

CDR3 loop: CASSRQGSSYEQYV. The CDR3, as DNA: TGTGCCAGCAGTCGACAGGGGAGCTCCTACGAGCAGTACGTC. V gene TRBV28 combines with J gene TRBJ2-7; 8 positions match TRBD1. The CDR3 is made up of 14 amino acids. V was pared by 5 bases and J by 0 bases, with 3 bases of the junction left unmatched. Germline values: CDR1 MDHEN, CDR2 SYDVKM.

The CDR3 protein is CASSLTGYDSPLHF. The CDR3 bases are TGTGCCAGCAGTTTGACAGGGTACGATTCACCCCTCCACTTT. The rearrangement links TRBV25-1 to TRBJ1-6, with 7 bases lining up with TRBD1. The V gene's germline CDR1 is MGHDK and CDR2 SYGVNS. After removal of 5 bases from V and 8 bases from J, the junction contained 6 bases not matched to a gene. This CDR3 spans 14 amino acids.

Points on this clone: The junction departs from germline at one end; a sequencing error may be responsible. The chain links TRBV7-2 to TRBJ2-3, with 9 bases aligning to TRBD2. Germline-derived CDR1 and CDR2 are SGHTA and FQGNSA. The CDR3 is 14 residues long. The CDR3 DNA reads TGTGCCAGCAGCCTGGGGACTAGCAGAGATACGCAGTATTTT. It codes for CASSLGTSRDTQYF.

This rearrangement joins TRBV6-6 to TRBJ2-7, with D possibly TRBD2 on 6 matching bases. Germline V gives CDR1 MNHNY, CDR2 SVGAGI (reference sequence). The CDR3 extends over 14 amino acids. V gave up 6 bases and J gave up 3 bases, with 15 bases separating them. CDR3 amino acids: CASSNRRRVYEQYF. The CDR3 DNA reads TGTGCCAGCAGCAACCGGCGGAGGGTCTACGAGCAGTACTTC.

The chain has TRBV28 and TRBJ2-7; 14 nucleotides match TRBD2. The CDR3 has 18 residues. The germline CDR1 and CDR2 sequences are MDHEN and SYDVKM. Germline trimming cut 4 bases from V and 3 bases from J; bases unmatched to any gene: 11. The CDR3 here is CASSSGIRTSGRSYEQYF. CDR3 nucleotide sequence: TGTGCCAGCAGTTCAGGTATCAGGACTAGCGGGAGGAGCTACGAGCAGTACTTC.

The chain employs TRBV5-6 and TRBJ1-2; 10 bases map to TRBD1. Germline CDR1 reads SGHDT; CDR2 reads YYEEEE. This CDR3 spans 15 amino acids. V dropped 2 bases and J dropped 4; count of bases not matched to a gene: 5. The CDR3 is CASSFGTGATYGYTF. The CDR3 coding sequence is TGTGCCAGCAGCTTCGGGACAGGGGCTACCTATGGCTACACCTTC.

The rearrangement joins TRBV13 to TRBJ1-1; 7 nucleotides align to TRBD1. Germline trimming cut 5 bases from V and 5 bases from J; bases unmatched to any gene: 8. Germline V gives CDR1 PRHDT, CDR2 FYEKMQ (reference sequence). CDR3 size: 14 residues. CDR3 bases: TGTGCCAGCAGCACACCAACAGGGGCGACTGAAGCTTTCTTT. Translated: CASSTPTGATEAFF. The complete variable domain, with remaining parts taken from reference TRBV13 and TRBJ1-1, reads AAGVIQSPRHLIKEKRETATLKCYPIPRHDTVYWYQQGPGQDPQFLISFYEKMQSDKGSIPDRFSAQQFSDYHSELNMSSLELGDSALYFCASSTPTGATEAFFGQGTRLTVV.

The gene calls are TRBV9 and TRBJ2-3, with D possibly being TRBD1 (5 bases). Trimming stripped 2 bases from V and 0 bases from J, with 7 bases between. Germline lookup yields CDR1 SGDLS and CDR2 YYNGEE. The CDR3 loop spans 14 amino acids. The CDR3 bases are TGTGCCAGCAGCGTGGGGCAGAGCACAGATACGCAGTATTTT. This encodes CASSVGQSTDTQYF.